The rows below give T cell receptor beta chains drawn from one sample of a study of OX40 agonist ivuxolimab in advanced cancers. The method was immunoSEQ multiplex PCR; TCRdb's version includes in-frame clones alone and lacks a portion of them. The sample includes fewer than 70,000 clones, 85% to 90% seen only once; the top ten take about 0.82%. The material was CD4+ or CD8+ T cells sorted from blood, obtained in a trial of the OX40 agonist ivuxolimab. Source of these receptors: an adult with an advanced solid tumor such as melanoma, head and neck, liver or kidney cancer. The CDR3 runs from the conserved cysteine through the conserved F or W. The D gene is left open where the match is weak. The size entry is marked missing in some rows and otherwise reads once, few, many or a size class.

NA | NA | TRBJ1-2 | TRBV5-6 | CASSLSTDLYGYTF | TGTGCCAGCAGCTTATCGACGGACCTCTATGGCTACACCTTC
NA | NA | TRBJ1-6 | TRBV5-1 | CASSEGPNSSPLHF | TGCGCCAGCAGCGAGGGGCCAAACAGTTCACCCCTCCACTTT
NA | TRBD1 | TRBJ2-5 | TRBV18 | CASSPSPTGPETQYF | TGTGCCAGCTCGCCTTCGCCGACAGGGCCAGAGACCCAGTACTTC
NA | NA | TRBJ2-7 | TRBV11-2 | CASSLNHDSYEQYF | TGTGCCAGCAGCTTAAACCATGACTCCTACGAGCAGTACTTC
NA | NA | TRBJ2-2 | TRBV19 | CASSINPGVMAGELFF | TGTGCCAGTAGTATAAATCCAGGGGTAATGGCCGGGGAGCTGTTTTTT
NA | TRBD2 | TRBJ2-7 | TRBV25-1 | CASSISSGRAYEQYF | TGTGCCAGCAGTATCTCTAGCGGGAGGGCCTACGAGCAGTACTTC
medium-sized | NA | TRBJ1-2 | TRBV5-1 | CASSFLAGNNYGYTF | TGCGCCAGCAGCTTTCTGGCAGGGAATAACTATGGCTACACCTTC
NA | NA | TRBJ1-1 | TRBV18 | CASSPSSGEAFF | TGTGCCAGCTCACCGTCATCGGGGGAAGCTTTCTTT
NA | NA | TRBJ2-7 | TRBV4-3 | CASSRGVQGSGYEQYF | TGCGCCAGCAGCCGAGGAGTCCAGGGGAGCGGCTACGAGCAGTACTTC
NA | NA | TRBJ1-1 | TRBV6-5 | CASSYRLDVPEAFF | TGTGCCAGCAGTTACCGGCTAGACGTACCTGAAGCTTTCTTT
NA | NA | TRBJ1-2 | TRBV7-2 | CASSPTRTVPHTF | TGTGCCAGCAGCCCCACAAGGACAGTCCCGCACACCTTC
NA | TRBD1 | TRBJ1-1 | TRBV18 | CASSPPGQARGGTEAFF | TGTGCCAGCTCACCACCGGGCCAGGCCAGGGGGGGCACTGAAGCTTTCTTT
NA | NA | TRBJ2-2 | TRBV5-1 | CASSFLQGNTGELFF | TGCGCCAGCAGCTTCCTTCAGGGTAACACCGGGGAGCTGTTTTTT
NA | NA | TRBJ2-7 | TRBV20-1 | CSARDSQYEWF | TGCAGTGCTAGAGATAGTCAGTATGAGTGGTTC
NA | TRBD2 | TRBJ2-2 | TRBV10-3 | CAISEGWAGGTGELFF | TGTGCCATCAGTGAAGGTTGGGCGGGAGGGACCGGGGAGCTGTTTTTT
NA | NA | TRBJ2-3 | TRBV20-1 | CSAPLGVAQYF | TGCAGTGCCCCCCTGGGTGTTGCGCAGTATTTT
NA | NA | TRBJ2-5 | TRBV7-7 | CASSPQGRGTQYF | TGTGCTAGCAGCCCCCAGGGGCGAGGGACCCAGTACTTC
NA | NA | TRBJ1-2 | TRBV2 | CASSLHPRDGYTF | TGTGCCAGCAGCCTTCACCCCCGGGATGGCTACACCTTC
NA | TRBD2 | TRBJ2-2 | TRBV6-1 | CASSGAGGGVGELFF | TGTGCCAGCAGTGGAGCGGGAGGAGGGGTCGGGGAGCTGTTTTTT
NA | NA | TRBJ1-1 | TRBV7-2 | CASSITESDTEAFF | TGTGCCAGCAGCATCACCGAGAGCGACACTGAAGCTTTCTTT
NA | NA | TRBJ1-4 | TRBV30 | CAWSPGANEKLFF | TGTGCCTGGAGTCCGGGAGCCAATGAAAAACTGTTTTTT
NA | NA | TRBJ1-5 | TRBV7-8 | CASSIGQSYQPQHF | TGTGCCAGCAGCATTGGACAGAGCTATCAGCCCCAGCATTTT
NA | NA | TRBJ1-2 | TRBV6-6 | CASSGRNSYGYTF | TGTGCCAGCAGTGGCAGGAATTCCTATGGCTACACCTTC
once | TRBD1 | TRBJ2-3 | TRBV6-6 | CASSSGQGWDTQYF | TGTGCCAGCAGTTCAGGACAGGGTTGGGATACGCAGTATTTT